This is a list of T cell receptor beta chains from one sample in a study of blood T cell repertoires in COVID-19. Some clones are missing from TCRdb's copy, which holds only in-frame ones; the method was immunoSEQ multiplex PCR. Among fewer than 200,000 clones, roughly 88% were seen once, and the ten largest hold about 9.4%. The specimen was PBMCs or T cells enriched from blood (not recorded which). The receptors derive from a woman under 30 who had recovered from COVID-19. Both conserved end residues are part of each CDR3. The D gene is left open where the match is weak. Part of the rows lack a size; the others show once, few, many or a class for expanded clones.

v_call	j_call	d_call	clone_size	cdr3_nt	cdr3_aa
TRBV18	TRBJ1-5	-	once	TGTGCCAGCTCACCCCAGACAGATCAGCCCCAGCATTTT	CASSPQTDQPQHF
TRBV28	TRBJ2-5	-	-	TGTGCCAGCAGTTTCTTCAGCCAAGAGACCCAGTACTTC	CASSFFSQETQYF
TRBV4-2	TRBJ2-5	-	-	TGTGCCAGCAGCCAAGATCCTGGAGCGGAGACCCAGTACTTC	CASSQDPGAETQYF
TRBV6-1	TRBJ2-7	-	-	TGTGCCAGCAGTGAAAGCCCAGGAATAGGTGGCGAGCAGTACTTC	CASSESPGIGGEQYF
TRBV19	TRBJ2-1	TRBD1	-	TGTGCCAGTAGTCTGGACAGGGGGGGCTACAATGAGCAGTTCTTC	CASSLDRGGYNEQFF
TRBV28	TRBJ1-2	TRBD1	-	TGTGCCAGCAGTTTTTTGATTGGGACAGGGGGCTCGAACTATGGCTACACCTTC	CASSFLIGTGGSNYGYTF
TRBV9	TRBJ1-1	TRBD1	-	TGTGCCAGCAGCGTAGACGGACAGGGTATTTTGAACACTGAAGCTTTCTTT	CASSVDGQGILNTEAFF
TRBV7-7	TRBJ2-2	TRBD2	-	TGTGCTAGCAGCTTAGACGCGGGGGGTCCGGAGCTGTTTTTT	CASSLDAGGPELFF
TRBV19	TRBJ2-7	TRBD2	-	TGTGCCAGTAGTACGGGGGGTGGCTACGAGCAGTACTTC	CASSTGGGYEQYF
TRBV28	TRBJ1-4	-	-	TGTGCCAGCAGTTTGTGGGCGATTAATGAAAAACTGTTTTTT	CASSLWAINEKLFF
TRBV7-9	TRBJ1-1	TRBD1	-	TGTGCCAGCAGCTACCCAGGGACAGGCCGTGAAGCTTTCTTT	CASSYPGTGREAFF
TRBV18	TRBJ1-2	TRBD1	-	TGTGCCAGCTCAAGCGGGACAGGTTCATATGGCTACACCTTC	CASSSGTGSYGYTF
TRBV2	TRBJ1-4	TRBD1	-	TGTGCCAGCCGCAGGGACAGGGATGAAAAACTGTTTTTT	CASRRDRDEKLFF
TRBV5-4	TRBJ1-1	-	-	TGTGCCAGCAGCTTGCAGTGGCAGGCAAAACCTGAAGCTTTCTTT	CASSLQWQAKPEAFF
TRBV7-9	TRBJ2-1	-	-	TGTGCCAGTCAAAGCCCCTATTATGAGCAGTTCTTC	CASQSPYYEQFF
TRBV29-1	TRBJ2-7	TRBD2	few	TGCAGCGTGTCCGACCCGGGACTAGCGGGGAGACGGCAGTACTTC	CSVSDPGLAGRRQYF
TRBV6-5	TRBJ1-4	TRBD1	-	TGTGCCAGCAGTAGGACAGGGAGAGATGAAAAACTGTTTTTT	CASSRTGRDEKLFF
TRBV3-1/TRBV3-2	TRBJ1-6	TRBD1	-	TGTGCCAGCAGCCAGTATTCCGGGACAGGGAAAAACCCCCTCCACTTT	CASSQYSGTGKNPLHF
TRBV24-1	TRBJ2-2	-	-	TGTGCCACCAGTGTGGTAGCCGGGGACACCGGGGAGCTGTTTTTT	CATSVVAGDTGELFF
TRBV27	TRBJ1-2	TRBD1	-	TGTGCCAGCAGTTCTCCGGACAGGGAAGTTTTCACCTTC	CASSSPDREVFTF
TRBV6-2/TRBV6-3	TRBJ1-1	-	-	TGTGCCAGCAGTTTCTTGGGGGGGAACACTGAAGCTTTCTTT	CASSFLGGNTEAFF
TRBV12-2	TRBJ2-2	-	once	TGTGCAAGTCGCTTAGCTGACATTAGCGGGAGCCGGAACACCGGGGAGCTGTTTTTT	CASRLADISGSRNTGELFF
TRBV3-1/TRBV3-2	TRBJ1-5	TRBD1	-	TGTGCCAGCAGCCCTTTTCGGGTCCAACAGGGGGGCAATCAGCCCCAGCATTTT	CASSPFRVQQGGNQPQHF
TRBV27	TRBJ2-7	-	-	TGTGCCAGCAGCCCCGGTCCCCCGTACCACGAGCAGTACTTC	CASSPGPPYHEQYF
TRBV10-3	TRBJ2-1	-	-	TGTGCCATCAGCTCCGGGACAAGCTCCTACAATGAGCAGTTCTTC	CAISSGTSSYNEQFF
TRBV10-3	TRBJ2-2	TRBD1	-	TGTGCCATCAAGCGACAGGGGGTACTTTCCGGGGAGCTGTTTTTT	CAIKRQGVLSGELFF
TRBV28	TRBJ1-5	-	-	TGTGCCAGCAGTTGGGGGGTGGGGCCCCAGCATTTT	CASSWGVGPQHF
TRBV5-1	TRBJ2-2	TRBD2	once	TGCGCCAGCAGCTCACATACTAGCGGGGCCACCGGGGAGCTGTTTTTT	CASSSHTSGATGELFF
TRBV7-9	TRBJ1-4	TRBD1	-	TGTGCCAGCAGTCAACAGGGGAGTAATGAAAAACTGTTTTTT	CASSQQGSNEKLFF
TRBV19	TRBJ2-2	-	-	TGTGCCAGTAATGAGGCCGGGGAGCTGTTTTTT	CASNEAGELFF
TRBV27	TRBJ1-2	-	-	TGTGCCAGCAGCTCAAATCCCACTGGCGGGTCCTACACCTTC	CASSSNPTGGSYTF
TRBV28	TRBJ1-5	-	-	TGTGCCAGCAGTTTCAACGACAGGCTTCAGCCCCAGCATTTT	CASSFNDRLQPQHF
TRBV5-1	TRBJ2-1	TRBD2	-	TGCGCCAGTACCCTCCCGGGGGGGCCCTACAATGAGCAGTTCTTC	CASTLPGGPYNEQFF
TRBV29-1	TRBJ1-2	-	-	TGCAGCGTTGTAACAGCTTATGGCTACACCTTC	CSVVTAYGYTF
TRBV3-1/TRBV3-2	TRBJ1-2	-	-	TGTGCCAGCACCGCGGGGTTTGCAAACTATGGCTACACCTTC	CASTAGFANYGYTF
TRBV7-5	TRBJ2-7	-	-	TGTGCCAGAAGCCGCCTTGGCGTTTTTGAGGCGAGGGAACCTAACGAGCAGTACTTC	CARSRLGVFEAREPNEQYF
TRBV19	TRBJ1-2	TRBD1	-	TGTGCCAGTAGTGGGACAGGAACCTATGGCTACACCTTC	CASSGTGTYGYTF
TRBV28	TRBJ2-3	TRBD2	-	TGTGCCAGCAGTTTATTGAATAGCGGGGGAAATACGCAGTATTTT	CASSLLNSGGNTQYF
TRBV4-2	TRBJ1-2	-	once	TGTGCCAGCAGCCAAGATTCAAGATACAATAACTATGGCTACACCTTC	CASSQDSRYNNYGYTF
TRBV3-1/TRBV3-2	TRBJ1-2	-	-	TGTGCCAGCAGCCAAGATGTAGCCCTGGCAGGGATCTATGGCTACACCTTC	CASSQDVALAGIYGYTF
TRBV10-1	TRBJ2-4	TRBD1	-	TGCGCCAGATCCGAAACTAGGACAGGGGGCGTGAGGAACATTCAGTACTTC	CARSETRTGGVRNIQYF
TRBV5-1	TRBJ2-5	-	-	TGCGCCAGCAGCCCTTCTACCCAGAGGGAGACCCAGTACTTC	CASSPSTQRETQYF
TRBV23-1	TRBJ2-7	-	-	TGCGCCAGCAGTCATCGTGGGGACAATGGGTCCTACGAGCAGTACTTC	CASSHRGDNGSYEQYF
TRBV30	TRBJ2-5	-	-	TGTGCCTCTTTAGAGGGAGAGACCCAGTACTTC	CASLEGETQYF
TRBV13	TRBJ1-2	-	-	TGTGCCAGCAGGTCTCTAGGGTCAGGGTACTATGGCTACACCTTC	CASRSLGSGYYGYTF
TRBV19	TRBJ1-5	-	-	TGTGCCAGTAGTATGTCGTCAGGGGATAAGCCCCAGCATTTT	CASSMSSGDKPQHF
TRBV19	TRBJ1-4	-	-	TGTGCCAGTAGTACTTCGGAGGGTGAAAAACTGTTTTTT	CASSTSEGEKLFF
TRBV4-1	TRBJ2-1	TRBD2	-	TGCGCCAGCAGCCAAGATCAGCCACTAGCGGGGTACAATGAGCAGTTCTTC	CASSQDQPLAGYNEQFF
TRBV28	TRBJ2-5	-	-	TGTGCCAGCAGTTTTACGGGAGAACGAGAGACCCAGTACTTC	CASSFTGERETQYF
TRBV21-1	TRBJ1-2	-	-	TGTGCCAGCAGCATCGGGACAGAAGAAGATAACTATGGCTACACCTTC	CASSIGTEEDNYGYTF
TRBV29-1	TRBJ1-1	-	few	TGCAGCGTTGATAGGGGGGGAGTTAACACTGAAGCTTTCTTT	CSVDRGGVNTEAFF